This TCR beta chain emerged from a study of T cell responses to AZD1222 COVID-19 vaccine. Sequenced by immunoSEQ multiplex PCR; TCRdb stores in-frame clones only, minus some. The data contain about 120,000 clones, around 90% of them singletons. CDR1 is SEHNR and CDR2 is FQNEAQ in the germline V gene (reference sequence). V gave up 5 bases and J gave up 0 bases, with 8 bases separating them. The CDR3 has 13 amino acids. General study findings and limits: Among those given AZD1222, only five or six were seropositive at baseline. After two AZD1222 doses, spike-specific TCR breadth and depth rose versus day 0. Samples come after the peak T cell response, not at day 14.

With respect to this clone: Antigen specificity is unknown.

This chain joins TRBV7-9 and TRBJ2-7; D gene uncertain. This sequence was found in an adult who received the AZD1222 COVID-19 vaccine. Source: peripheral blood, taken 28 days after the second AZD1222 dose. The chain's CDR3 is CASSVGRSYEQYF. Here the CDR3 DNA reads TGTGCCAGCAGCGTCGGACGCTCCTACGAGCAGTACTTC.